These 21 T cell receptor beta chains were all obtained from the same sample, sequenced in a study of early T cells in non-severe SARS-CoV-2 infection. TCRdb re-analysed the 5' RACE reads in MiXCR, keeping a single row per CDR3 protein. The sample has tens of thousands of distinct CDR3 sequences; over 8.5% are singletons. The specimen was whole blood. The source is an adult who was a healthcare worker with PCR-confirmed SARS-CoV-2 infection or an uninfected control (not recorded which).

This clonotype has ten or more counts. J is TRBJ1-4 and V is TRBV18; 7 bases match TRBD1. V gave up 2 bases and J gave up 8 bases; unmatched junction bases: 8. Germline loops: CDR1 KGHSH, CDR2 LQKENI. This CDR3 is 15 amino acids long. The CDR3 loop reads CASSPMRTGGEKLFF. The CDR3, as DNA: TGTGCCAGCTCACCAATGAGGACAGGAGGAGAAAAACTGTTTTTT.

This clonotype turned up a few times. This rearrangement joins TRBV20-1 to TRBJ1-2, with 8 bases aligning to TRBD1. V gave up 6 bases and J gave up 3 bases; unmatched junction bases: 9. CDR3 size: 14 residues. CDR1 is DFQATT and CDR2 is SNEGSKA in the germline V gene (reference sequence). CDR3 coding DNA: TGCAGTGCGTGGGACAGGCTAGCATACTATGGCTACACCTTC. Translating gives CSAWDRLAYYGYTF.

The chain recombines TRBV5-4 with TRBJ2-2, with D maybe TRBD2 (7 bases). The CDR3 consists of 14 residues. Germline V gene sequence: CDR1 SGHNT, CDR2 YYREEE (reference sequence). The ends were cut back, 7 bases at V and 0 bases at J, with 10 bases in the middle. The CDR3 is CASGGATNTGELFF. Here the CDR3 DNA reads TGTGCCAGCGGGGGGGCGACGAACACCGGGGAGCTGTTTTTT. The whole variable domain, remainder taken from reference TRBV5-4 and TRBJ2-2, is ETGVTQSPTHLIKTRGQQVTLRCSSQSGHNTVSWYQQALGQGPQFIFQYYREEENGRGNFPPRFSGLQFPNYSSELNVNALELDDSALYLCASGGATNTGELFFGEGSRLTVL.

This sequence joins TRBV2 and TRBJ2-3; D might be TRBD2 (6 bases). Germline values: CDR1 SNHLY, CDR2 FYNNEI. There are 14 residues in the CDR3. With 6 bases removed from V and 4 bases from J, the gap between germline ends came to 14 bases. The CDR3 region has the DNA TGTGCCAGCAGGGTTCAGGGAGGCGCAGATACGCAGTATTTT. Protein: CASRVQGGADTQYF.

This clonotype was picked up many times. The chain combines TRBV6-6 with TRBJ1-5; TRBD1 matches 8 bases. The V segment lost 2 bases and the J segment 9 bases; nucleotides outside the gene matches: 12. CDR1 and CDR2 from the germline V gene are MNHNY and SVGAGI (reference sequence). The CDR3 runs 16 residues. CDR3 DNA: TGTGCCAGCAGTTACCGAACCTCAGGGGGCCTAATGCCCCAGCATTTT. It translates to CASSYRTSGGLMPQHF.

This clonotype was found many times. The rearrangement uses TRBV5-5 and TRBJ1-5, with D possibly matching TRBD1 (5 bases). CDR3 size: 14 residues. Germline V lookup: CDR1 SGHKS, CDR2 YYEKEE (reference sequence). V was clipped by 4 bases and J by 5 bases, with 13 bases between them. Written as DNA, the CDR3 is TGTGCCAGCAGCCCCTACCCCAGGGATCAGCCCCAGCATTTT. Translating it yields CASSPYPRDQPQHF.

This clonotype was found many times. This rearrangement joins TRBV12-3 or TRBV12-4 to TRBJ1-5; TRBD1 matches 7 bases. This CDR3 contains 14 residues. Trimming cost V 6 bases and J 6 bases; bases outside gene matches: 8. The chain's CDR3 is CASSLTGDGQPQHF. CDR3 nucleotide sequence: TGTGCCAGCAGCTTAACAGGGGACGGTCAGCCCCAGCATTTT.

This clonotype was seen only a few times. The chain combines TRBV5-1 with TRBJ2-2; 9 nucleotides match TRBD1. The CDR3 has 16 residues. The germline V gene encodes CDR1 SGHRS and CDR2 YFSETQ. The V segment lost 3 bases and the J segment 5 bases; nucleotides outside the gene matches: 8. The CDR3 coding sequence is TGCGCCAGCAGCTCCGGTTGGACAGGGGTAACCGGGGAGCTGTTTTTT. Translated, it gives CASSSGWTGVTGELFF.

The chain recombines TRBV20-1 with TRBJ2-7; TRBD2 matches 14 bases. CDR1 is DFQATT, CDR2 SNEGSKA, per germline (reference sequence). This CDR3 is 16 amino acids long. The V segment lost 3 bases and the J segment 3 bases; nucleotides outside the gene matches: 7. CDR3 DNA: TGCAGTGCTAGTGGGACTAGCGGGGGAGGCAACTACGAGCAGTACTTC. The encoded protein is CSASGTSGGGNYEQYF.

Many counts were recorded for this clonotype. The chain links TRBV9 to TRBJ1-1; D is perhaps TRBD1 (5 bases). The CDR3 extends over 14 amino acids. The V end lost 0 bases, the J end lost 11 bases, and 17 bases lay between the germline ends. The germline V gene has CDR1 SGDLS and CDR2 YYNGEE. The CDR3 sequence: CASSVDWRDYLAFF. The CDR3 nucleotides are TGTGCCAGCAGCGTAGATTGGAGGGACTATTTGGCTTTCTTT.

A few counts support this clonotype. The rearrangement links TRBV24-1 to TRBJ2-3, with D tentatively TRBD2 (6 bases). CDR3 length equals 11 residues. CDR1 KGHDR and CDR2 SFDVKD come from the germline V gene. V lost 10 bases and J 5 bases, leaving 9 bases between the germline ends. The CDR3 bases are TGTGCCACGGGGGAGGTAGATACGCAGTATTTT. It translates to CATGEVDTQYF.

This clonotype occurred many times. The V call is TRBV24-1, the J call TRBJ2-5; no firm D call. CDR1 KGHDR and CDR2 SFDVKD come from the germline V gene. There are 16 residues in the CDR3. Trimming left V 1 base short and J 5 bases short, with 16 bases between. CDR3 sequence reads: CATSDFDGVLGETQYF. In DNA, the CDR3 is TGTGCCACCAGTGATTTCGACGGAGTCCTCGGGGAGACCCAGTACTTC.

A single count supports this clonotype. The CDR3 ends on some other residue instead of the conserved phenylalanine or tryptophan, so this is likely a read error. The V call is TRBV27, the J call TRBJ2-5; TRBD1 might be the D (7 bases). CDR1 is MNHEY and CDR2 is SMNVEV in the germline V gene (reference sequence). The CDR3 covers 12 residues. Trimming took 8 bases from V and 6 from J, leaving 13 bases between them. CDR3 sequence (DNA): TGTGCCAGCCGCCAGGGGGGACAGACCCAGTACATG. Its translation is CASRQGGQTQYM.

In this sample, this clonotype turned up many times. V usage is TRBV6-2 or TRBV6-3 and J usage is TRBJ1-1; maybe TRBD1 (5 bases). V was cut by 4 bases and J by 6 bases, with 18 bases left in between. CDR1 is MNHEY, CDR2 SVGEGT, per germline. The CDR3 runs to 15 residues. This chain's CDR3 is CASSSQTGGAPEAFF. The CDR3, as DNA: TGTGCCAGCAGTTCCCAAACCGGGGGAGCCCCTGAAGCTTTCTTT.

At least ten counts were recorded for this clonotype. The chain employs TRBV7-3 and TRBJ1-1; 9 bases align to TRBD1. Trimming at V came to 0 bases and at J to 5 bases, leaving 1 base not matched to a gene. The CDR3 consists of 14 residues. The germline V gene encodes CDR1 SGHTA and CDR2 FQGTGA. CDR3 sequence: CASSLTGQGTEAFF. The CDR3 nucleotides read TGTGCCAGCAGCTTAACCGGACAGGGGACTGAAGCTTTCTTT.

J is TRBJ2-1 and V is TRBV3-1; D is uncertain. The germline CDR1 and CDR2 sequences are LGHDT and YNNKEL (reference sequence). The ends were cut back, 2 bases at V and 6 bases at J, with 14 bases in the middle. The CDR3 covers 15 residues. The CDR3 is CASSQLGNARNEQFF. For the CDR3, the DNA is TGTGCCAGCAGCCAATTGGGGAATGCACGCAATGAGCAGTTCTTC.

The table lists this clonotype with many counts. The chain combines TRBV7-3 with TRBJ2-7; 9 nucleotides line up with TRBD1. The V gene's germline CDR1 is SGHTA and CDR2 FQGTGA. CDR3 size: 16 residues. J lost 6 bases, V lost 2 bases, and 11 bases had no gene match. The CDR3 protein is CASSLGQGRLGSEQYF. As DNA, the CDR3 is TGTGCCAGCAGCTTAGGACAGGGGAGGTTAGGTAGCGAGCAGTACTTC.

Of note for this clonotype: A much more abundant neighbour one base away suggests this may be a read error. V gene TRBV13 combines with J gene TRBJ2-7, with no clear D. In germline, CDR1 is PRHDT, CDR2 FYEKMQ (reference sequence). CDR3 length: 15 residues. The V end was cut by 5 bases, the J end by 0 bases, with 14 bases between. Here the CDR3 DNA reads TGTGCCAGCAGCCCCGGGCAGAGGAGCTCCTACGAGCAGTACTTC. Protein sequence: CASSPGQRSSYEQYF.

This clonotype was counted ten times or more. The V call is TRBV6-2 or TRBV6-3, the J call TRBJ1-2; a weak D match, TRBD1 (5 bases). Germline CDR1 reads MNHEY; CDR2 reads SVGEGT. V lost 4 bases to trimming and J lost 0 bases, with 24 bases between them. The CDR3 is 19 residues long. The CDR3 loop is CASSFLGDVDVRANYGYTF. CDR3 DNA sequence: TGTGCCAGCAGTTTTCTCGGGGACGTGGACGTTCGTGCTAACTATGGCTACACCTTC.

This clonotype was picked up many times. This rearrangement joins TRBV20-1 to TRBJ2-7; 8 nucleotides align to TRBD1. The CDR3 totals 15 residues. The V gene's germline CDR1 is DFQATT and CDR2 SNEGSKA (reference sequence). Trimming cost V 1 base and J 2 bases; bases outside gene matches: 7. CDR3: CSARGDRSPTYEQYF. The CDR3 region has the DNA TGCAGTGCTAGAGGGGACAGGTCCCCTACCTACGAGCAGTACTTC.

Comment on this clonotype: A clone one base away is much larger, so this may be a read error. V and J are TRBV12-3 or TRBV12-4 and TRBJ1-5; D unresolved. V was clipped by 5 bases and J by 3 bases, with 14 bases between them. The CDR3 runs 15 residues. The CDR3 reads CASSPLERDNQPQHF. The CDR3 DNA reads TGTGCCAGCAGTCCCCTGGAGAGGGACAATCAGCCCCAGCATTTT.